This T cell receptor beta chain originates from a study of blood T cell repertoires in COVID-19. Germline CDR1 reads MNHEY; CDR2 reads SVGAGI. The CDR3 covers 14 residues. V lost 0 bases, J lost 4 bases, and 9 bases lay in between. Measured with immunoSEQ multiplex PCR; TCRdb has only the in-frame clones, and not every one. The repertoire holds a few hundred thousand clones, with 65% to 90% as singletons. This chain joins TRBV6-5 and TRBJ2-5; D possibly corresponds to TRBD1 (5 bases). Sequences were obtained from peripheral blood. The receptor comes from an older woman with COVID-19, enrolled during active disease. CDR3 protein: CASSYSGRVETQYF. CDR3 nucleotides: TGTGCCAGCAGTTACTCAGGCAGGGTAGAGACCCAGTACTTC.